This T cell receptor (beta chain) was found in a study of long-term antiretroviral therapy in people with HIV. Overall study context: Sampling started about a decade before the 2015 immediate-ART recommendation.

A minimum of one pre-ART and two post-ART PBMC samples existed for each donor. Each sample contained about 0.85-11 million cryopreserved PBMC, thawed before DNA extraction. Trimming removed 5 bases from V and 3 bases from J; junction bases left unmatched: 4. The V gene's germline CDR1 is SNHLY and CDR2 FYNNEI. The CDR3 runs 14 residues. To note about this clone: The antigen is undetermined.

Overall study findings and caveats: Repertoires in HIV (unlike those of controls) had narrower CDR3 length ranges.

The immunoSEQ assay was v3.0, run at survey level. Some clones are missing from TCRdb's copy, which holds only in-frame ones; the method was immunoSEQ multiplex PCR. The sample holds fewer than 25,000 clones, 81% seen once. The rearrangement joins TRBV2 to TRBJ1-1; 9 nucleotides align to TRBD1. The specimen comprised unsorted PBMCs, sampled at the start of antiretroviral therapy, before treatment. The receptor's source is a young woman with HIV. The chain's CDR3 is CASSLDRGDTEAFF. The CDR3, as DNA: TGTGCCAGCAGTCTAGACAGGGGGGACACTGAAGCTTTCTTT.